Described below is a single T cell receptor beta chain sequence and its context. Its antigen is unidentified. Time point: blood 4 weeks post-SBRT, at nephrectomy. Documented treatment: 15 Gy SBRT to primary tumor, nephrectomy 4 weeks later. Blood was sampled at baseline, 2 weeks and 4 weeks after SBRT. The data were produced by immunoSEQ multiplex PCR, yet TCRdb's version contains in-frame clones alone and is incomplete. Of about 150,000 clones listed, 70% to 90% are singletons. This entry is derived from a study of radiation and T cells in renal cell carcinoma. General study results and limits: Baseline intratumoral clonotype presence is unknown without pretreatment biopsies.

The trim removed 6 bases at V and 2 bases at J, leaving 6 bases unmatched. This CDR3 contains 15 residues. The germline gives CDR1 MNHNY, CDR2 SVGAGI (reference sequence). The source was blood, collected from a patient whose treatment included radiotherapy and nephrectomy. The sequence was collected from a woman in her fifties or sixties with renal cell carcinoma. The chain joins TRBV6-6 to TRBJ2-7; 11 nucleotides align to TRBD1. The CDR3, as DNA: TGTGCCAGCAGAACCGGGACAGGGGGTCCCTACGAGCAGTACTTC. It specifies CASRTGTGGPYEQYF.